What follows describes a single T cell receptor beta chain. The antigen is not known. These data are taken from a study of early T cells in non-severe SARS-CoV-2 infection. Study conclusions and caveats: Matching with VDJdb favored anti-spike CD8 responses (missing private and CD4 specificities).

This CDR3 contains 16 residues. Germline CDR1 SGHVS, CDR2 FQNEAQ. V was clipped by 3 bases and J by 0 bases, with 12 bases between them. Each CDR3 protein is one row after TCRdb ran MiXCR on the 5' RACE reads. The sample shows tens of thousands of distinct CDR3 sequences, around 9.6% of them seen only once. The source of this sequence is an adult who was a healthcare worker with PCR-confirmed SARS-CoV-2 infection or an uninfected control (not recorded which). Material: whole blood, obtained at baseline. The chain joins TRBV7-8 to TRBJ2-4; the D is unclear. The DNA of the CDR3 is TGTGCCAGCAGCTTTTCGGGCAGGCTAGCCAAAAACATTCAGTACTTC. This gives the protein CASSFSGRLAKNIQYF.